A single sample gave rise to the 16 T cell receptor beta chains below, sequenced in a study of blood T cell repertoires in COVID-19. The protocol was immunoSEQ multiplex PCR, while the TCRdb copy is restricted to in-frame clones and leaves out a portion. The sample holds about 82,000 clones; roughly 78% are singletons and the top ten take about a third. The sample was peripheral blood. The source is a man in his fifties or sixties with COVID-19, enrolled during active disease.

The chain recombines TRBV5-1 with TRBJ2-7; weak D call: TRBD1 (7 bases). The CDR3 runs 16 residues. Germline CDR1 reads SGHRS; CDR2 reads YFSETQ. V lost 2 bases and J 1 base, leaving 16 bases between the germline ends. For the CDR3, the DNA is TGCGCCAGCAGCTTATCGCGGGGACAGATTTCCTACGAGCAGTACTTC. Its protein is CASSLSRGQISYEQYF.

The chain combines TRBV19 with TRBJ1-5; 11 nucleotides match TRBD1. CDR3 length: 15 amino acids. Unmatched junction bases numbered 5, after V lost 4 bases and J lost 6 bases. The germline CDR1 and CDR2 sequences are LNHDA and SQIVND (reference sequence). This CDR3 is CASSTGGQGVQPQHF. For the CDR3, the DNA is TGTGCCAGTAGTACAGGGGGACAGGGGGTTCAGCCCCAGCATTTT. Drawing the rest from reference TRBV19 and TRBJ1-5, the complete variable domain is DGGITQSPKYLFRKEGQNVTLSCEQNLNHDAMYWYRQDPGQGLRLIYYSQIVNDFQKGDIAEGYSVSREKKESFPLTVTSAQKNPTAFYLCASSTGGQGVQPQHFGDGTRLSIL.

The genes are TRBV10-3 and TRBJ1-3, with D perhaps TRBD1 (5 bases). V was cut by 3 bases and J by 3 bases, with 15 bases left in between. This CDR3 comprises 16 residues. Germline values: CDR1 ENHRY, CDR2 SYGVKD. CDR3 coding DNA: TGTGCCATCAGTGAAGGGACTCCTCGGGGTGGAAACACCATATATTTT. It specifies CAISEGTPRGGNTIYF.

The chain has TRBV4-1 and TRBJ1-6, with unresolved D. CDR3 length: 14 residues. CDR1 is MGHRA and CDR2 is YSYEKL in the germline V gene. The ends were cut back, 3 bases at V and 7 bases at J, with 10 bases in the middle. In DNA, the CDR3 is TGCGCCAGCAGCCAGAGAGAGGGCAATTCACCCCTCCACTTT. It translates to CASSQREGNSPLHF.

The V gene is TRBV18, the J gene TRBJ2-7; a weak D match, TRBD1 (6 bases). V gave up 4 bases and J gave up 2 bases, with 9 bases separating them. The CDR3 extends over 13 amino acids. Germline V gene sequence: CDR1 KGHSH, CDR2 LQKENI. The CDR3 DNA sequence: TGTGCCAGCTCACAGGGGGTTACCTACGAGCAGTACTTC. Translating it yields CASSQGVTYEQYF.

V and J are TRBV4-1 and TRBJ1-2, with TRBD1 as a possible D gene (6 bases). Trimming cost V 4 bases and J 5 bases, with 14 bases left between them. CDR3 size: 14 residues. Germline V gene sequence: CDR1 MGHRA, CDR2 YSYEKL. Written as DNA, the CDR3 is TGCGCCAGCAGCCTCACCTGGGGGACATATGGCTACACCTTC. This sequence encodes CASSLTWGTYGYTF.

By frequency in the sample, this clone is medium-sized. The chain has TRBV9 and TRBJ2-5; 7 nucleotides align to TRBD1. V trimming: 4 bases; J trimming: 2 bases; junction bases outside the gene matches: 11. CDR1 is SGDLS, CDR2 YYNGEE, per germline. CDR3 length equals 16 residues. CDR3 residues: CASSLTTGRYQETQYF. CDR3 nucleotides: TGTGCCAGCAGCCTTACGACAGGGAGATATCAAGAGACCCAGTACTTC.

This clone was counted only a few times. The chain recombines TRBV29-1 with TRBJ2-7, with D possibly TRBD1 on 6 matching bases. CDR1 is SQVTM and CDR2 is ANQGSEA in the germline V gene. The CDR3 is 11 amino acids. The V gene lost 6 bases and the J gene lost 5 bases, with 11 bases spanning the gap. CDR3 nucleotides: TGCAGCGTCCAGGGGAGAAACGAGCAGTACTTC. Its translation: CSVQGRNEQYF.

The rearrangement links TRBV27 to TRBJ2-1; TRBD1 matches at 7 bases. This CDR3 is built from 16 residues. Germline V CDR1 and CDR2: MNHEY, SMNVEV (reference sequence). The V gene end was trimmed by 3 bases and the J gene end by 5 bases; junction bases not matched to a gene: 10. This CDR3 is CASSLPPPQGDNEQFF. As DNA, the CDR3 is TGTGCCAGCAGTTTGCCCCCCCCTCAGGGGGACAATGAGCAGTTCTTC.

The chain uses TRBV5-1 and TRBJ2-7, with D hard to call. CDR1 and CDR2 from the germline V gene are SGHRS and YFSETQ. This CDR3 region has 15 residues. Trimming took off 0 bases at V and 5 bases at J, with 15 bases between the two ends. The CDR3 is CASSLAHSPSDEQYF. The CDR3 nucleotides read TGCGCCAGCAGCTTGGCGCACAGCCCTTCGGACGAGCAGTACTTC.

This clone was found a few times. The rearrangement joins TRBV19 to TRBJ2-7; D may be TRBD1 (5 bases). V gave up 5 bases and J gave up 6 bases, with 17 bases separating them. The CDR3 extends over 14 amino acids. Germline V gene lookup returns CDR1 LNHDA and CDR2 SQIVND (reference sequence). CDR3: CASSPGPRPIEQYF. As DNA, the CDR3 is TGTGCCAGTAGTCCAGGGCCTAGGCCTATCGAGCAGTACTTC.

The chain joins TRBV5-4 to TRBJ2-7; 7 nucleotides agree with TRBD1. Germline V lookup: CDR1 SGHNT, CDR2 YYREEE (reference sequence). The V and J ends lost 4 bases and 2 bases, in that order; junction bases with no gene match: 3. The CDR3 spans 13 residues. The CDR3 here is CASSPGQPYEQYF. The CDR3, as DNA: TGTGCCAGCAGCCCGGGACAGCCCTACGAGCAGTACTTC.

The chain has TRBV3-1 (or the pseudogene TRBV3-2) and TRBJ1-1, with D uncertain. V was clipped by 4 bases and J by 2 bases, with 5 bases between them. The germline CDR1 and CDR2 sequences are LGHDT and YNNKEL (reference sequence). CDR3 length equals 12 residues. CDR3 protein: CASSRANTEAFF. CDR3 in DNA: TGTGCCAGCAGCCGGGCTAACACTGAAGCTTTCTTT.

This rearrangement joins TRBV6-1 to TRBJ1-2; perhaps TRBD1 as D (5 bases). V was clipped by 3 bases and J by 5 bases, with 16 bases between them. Germline-derived CDR1 and CDR2 are MNHNS and SASEGT. The CDR3 extends over 15 amino acids. The CDR3: CASSDSPGERYGYTF. DNA for the CDR3: TGTGCCAGCAGTGATAGTCCGGGGGAGCGTTATGGCTACACCTTC.

The chain joins TRBV2 to TRBJ2-7, with 9 bases matching TRBD2. The V segment lost 8 bases and the J segment 4 bases; nucleotides outside the gene matches: 9. This CDR3 spans 14 amino acids. Germline loops: CDR1 SNHLY, CDR2 FYNNEI. The CDR3 spells CASRLSGSSYEQYF. The CDR3 bases are TGTGCCAGCCGACTTAGCGGGAGCAGTTACGAGCAGTACTTC.

This clone was recorded a few times. The chain is built from TRBV29-1 and TRBJ2-7; 9 positions match TRBD2. Germline CDR1 and CDR2: SQVTM and ANQGSEA. The V segment lost 7 bases and the J segment 6 bases; nucleotides outside the gene matches: 7. This CDR3 is built from 12 residues. The CDR3 region is CSETGRGGEQYF. DNA for the CDR3: TGCAGCGAAACGGGGCGGGGGGGCGAGCAGTACTTC.